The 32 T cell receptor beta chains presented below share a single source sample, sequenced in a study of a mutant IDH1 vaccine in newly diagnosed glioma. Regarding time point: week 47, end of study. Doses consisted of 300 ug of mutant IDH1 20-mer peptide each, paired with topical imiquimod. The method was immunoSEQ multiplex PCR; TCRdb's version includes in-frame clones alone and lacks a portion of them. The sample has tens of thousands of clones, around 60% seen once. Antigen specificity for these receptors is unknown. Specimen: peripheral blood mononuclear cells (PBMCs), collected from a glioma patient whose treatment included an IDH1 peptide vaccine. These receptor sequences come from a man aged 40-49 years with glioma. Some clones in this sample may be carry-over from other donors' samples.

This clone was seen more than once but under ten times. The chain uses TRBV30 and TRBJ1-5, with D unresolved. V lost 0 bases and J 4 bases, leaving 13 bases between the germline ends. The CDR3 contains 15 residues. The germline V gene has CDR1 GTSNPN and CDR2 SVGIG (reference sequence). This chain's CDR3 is CAWSVRGSLNQPQHF. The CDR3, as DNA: TGTGCCTGGAGTGTTAGAGGCAGCTTAAATCAGCCCCAGCATTTT.

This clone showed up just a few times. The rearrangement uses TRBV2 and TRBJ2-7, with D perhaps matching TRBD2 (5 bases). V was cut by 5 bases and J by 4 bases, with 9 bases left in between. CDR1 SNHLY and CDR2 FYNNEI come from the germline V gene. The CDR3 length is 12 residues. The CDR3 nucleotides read TGTGCCAGCAGTTGGACGGGGTACGAGCAGTACTTC. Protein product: CASSWTGYEQYF.

The CDR3 nucleotides read TGTGCCAGCACCGTGGACTGGGGGGGCAATCAGCCCCAGCATTTT. Translating gives CASTVDWGGNQPQHF. The chain is built from TRBV5-8 and TRBJ1-5, with D tentatively TRBD1 (5 bases). The ends were cut back, 6 bases at V and 2 bases at J, with 15 bases in the middle. This CDR3 is 15 amino acids long. CDR1 is SGHTS, CDR2 YDEGEE, per germline.

CDR3 DNA: TGTGCCAGCAGTTACCTATACGAGCAGTACTTC. It translates to CASSYLYEQYF. The chain couples TRBV28 to TRBJ2-7; no clear D gene. Germline V CDR1 and CDR2: MDHEN, SYDVKM. The V gene lost 4 bases and the J gene lost 4 bases, with 5 bases spanning the gap. The CDR3 has 11 residues.

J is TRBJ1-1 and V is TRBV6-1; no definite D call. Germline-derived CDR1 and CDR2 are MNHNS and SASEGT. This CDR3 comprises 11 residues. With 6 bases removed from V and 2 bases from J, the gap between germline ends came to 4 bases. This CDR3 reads CASRGNTEAFF. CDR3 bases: TGTGCCAGCAGGGGAAACACTGAAGCTTTCTTT.

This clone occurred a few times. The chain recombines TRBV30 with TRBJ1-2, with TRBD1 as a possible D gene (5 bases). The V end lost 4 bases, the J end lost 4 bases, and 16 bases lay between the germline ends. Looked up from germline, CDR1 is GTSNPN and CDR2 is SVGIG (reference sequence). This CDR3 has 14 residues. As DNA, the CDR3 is TGTGCCTGGACTTCGATAGGGCAGGGCTATGGCTACACCTTC. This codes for CAWTSIGQGYGYTF.

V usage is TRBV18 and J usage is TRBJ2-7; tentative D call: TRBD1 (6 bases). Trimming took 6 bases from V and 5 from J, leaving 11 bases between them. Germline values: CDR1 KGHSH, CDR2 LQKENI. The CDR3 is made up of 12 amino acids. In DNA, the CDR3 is TGTGCCAGCTCCCCGTACAGGGACGAGCAGTACTTC. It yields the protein CASSPYRDEQYF.

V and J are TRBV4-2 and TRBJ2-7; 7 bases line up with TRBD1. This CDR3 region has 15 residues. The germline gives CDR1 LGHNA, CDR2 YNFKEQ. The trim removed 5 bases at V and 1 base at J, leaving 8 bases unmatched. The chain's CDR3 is CASSTRQGQSYEQYF. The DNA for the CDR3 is TGTGCCAGCAGCACCCGACAGGGACAGTCCTACGAGCAGTACTTC.

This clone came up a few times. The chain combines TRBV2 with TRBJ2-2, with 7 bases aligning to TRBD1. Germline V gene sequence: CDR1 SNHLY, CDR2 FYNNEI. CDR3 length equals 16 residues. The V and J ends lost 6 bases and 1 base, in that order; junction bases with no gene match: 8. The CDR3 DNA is TGTGCCAGCAGAGGCTCCGGGACAGAGAACACCGGGGAGCTGTTTTTT. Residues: CASRGSGTENTGELFF.

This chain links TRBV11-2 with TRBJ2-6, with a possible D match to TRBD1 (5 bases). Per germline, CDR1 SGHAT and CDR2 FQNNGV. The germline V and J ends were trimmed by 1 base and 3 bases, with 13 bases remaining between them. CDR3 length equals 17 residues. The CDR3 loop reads CASSLGAGSSGANVLTF. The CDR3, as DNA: TGTGCCAGCAGCTTAGGGGCAGGGTCGAGTGGGGCCAACGTCCTGACTTTC.

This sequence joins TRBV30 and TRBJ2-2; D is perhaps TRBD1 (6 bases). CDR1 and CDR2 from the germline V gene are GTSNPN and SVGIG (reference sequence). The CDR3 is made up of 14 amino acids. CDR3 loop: CAARQDENTGELFF. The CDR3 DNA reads TGTGCTGCGAGACAGGACGAGAACACCGGGGAGCTGTTTTTT.

This CDR3 reads CASSQGIIRQGMDNEQFF. Here the CDR3 DNA reads TGCGCCAGCAGCCAAGGCATCATCCGACAGGGGATGGACAATGAGCAGTTCTTC. The gene calls are TRBV4-1 and TRBJ2-1; 8 positions agree with TRBD1. Germline CDR1 MGHRA, CDR2 YSYEKL. With 1 base clipped from V and 5 bases from J, the junction kept 13 bases outside the gene matches. This CDR3 is built from 18 residues.

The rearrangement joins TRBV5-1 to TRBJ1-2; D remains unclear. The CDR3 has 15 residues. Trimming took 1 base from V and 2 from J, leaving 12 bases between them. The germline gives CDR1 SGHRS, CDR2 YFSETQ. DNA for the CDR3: TGCGCCAGCAGCTTGAAGTCGGCGGGGAACTATGGCTACACCTTC. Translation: CASSLKSAGNYGYTF. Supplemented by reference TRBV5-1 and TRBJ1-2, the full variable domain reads KAGVTQTPRYLIKTRGQQVTLSCSPISGHRSVSWYQQTPGQGLQFLFEYFSETQRNKGNFPGRFSGRQFSNSRSEMNVSTLELGDSALYLCASSLKSAGNYGYTFGSGTRLTVV.

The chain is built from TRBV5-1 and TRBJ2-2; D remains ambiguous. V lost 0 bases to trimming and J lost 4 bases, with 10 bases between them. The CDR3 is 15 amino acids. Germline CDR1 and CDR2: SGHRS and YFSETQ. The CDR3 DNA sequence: TGCGCCAGCAGCTTGGGGCAACTTGGCACCGGGGAGCTGTTTTTT. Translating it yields CASSLGQLGTGELFF.

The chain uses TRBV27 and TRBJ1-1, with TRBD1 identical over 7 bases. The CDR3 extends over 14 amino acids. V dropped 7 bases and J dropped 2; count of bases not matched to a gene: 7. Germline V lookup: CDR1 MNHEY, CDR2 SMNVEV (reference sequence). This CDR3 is CASIRSGGNTEAFF. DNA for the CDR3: TGTGCCAGCATCCGATCAGGGGGAAACACTGAAGCTTTCTTT.

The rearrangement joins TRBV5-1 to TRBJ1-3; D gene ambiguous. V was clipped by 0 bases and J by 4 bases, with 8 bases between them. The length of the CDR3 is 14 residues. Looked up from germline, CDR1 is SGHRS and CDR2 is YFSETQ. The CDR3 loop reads CASSLAPGGNTIYF. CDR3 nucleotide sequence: TGCGCCAGCAGCTTGGCCCCGGGGGGAAACACCATATATTTT. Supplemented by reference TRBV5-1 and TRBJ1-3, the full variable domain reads KAGVTQTPRYLIKTRGQQVTLSCSPISGHRSVSWYQQTPGQGLQFLFEYFSETQRNKGNFPGRFSGRQFSNSRSEMNVSTLELGDSALYLCASSLAPGGNTIYFGEGSWLTVV.

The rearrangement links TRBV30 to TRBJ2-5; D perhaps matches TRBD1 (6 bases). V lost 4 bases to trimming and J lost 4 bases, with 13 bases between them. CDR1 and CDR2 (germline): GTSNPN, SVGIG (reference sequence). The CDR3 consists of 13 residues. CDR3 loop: CAWKLQGLETQYF. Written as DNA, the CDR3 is TGTGCCTGGAAGTTGCAGGGGCTAGAGACCCAGTACTTC. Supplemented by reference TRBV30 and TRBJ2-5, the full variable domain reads SQTIHQWPATLVQPVGSPLSLECTVEGTSNPNLYWYRQAAGRGLQLLFYSVGIGQISSEVPQNLSASRPQDRQFILSSKKLLLSDSGFYLCAWKLQGLETQYFGPGTRLLVL.

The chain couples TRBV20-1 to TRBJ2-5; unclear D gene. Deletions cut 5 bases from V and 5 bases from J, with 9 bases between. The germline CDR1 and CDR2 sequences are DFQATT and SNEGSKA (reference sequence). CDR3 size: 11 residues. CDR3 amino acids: CSALPSETQYF. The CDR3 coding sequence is TGCAGTGCTCTCCCCAGCGAGACCCAGTACTTC.

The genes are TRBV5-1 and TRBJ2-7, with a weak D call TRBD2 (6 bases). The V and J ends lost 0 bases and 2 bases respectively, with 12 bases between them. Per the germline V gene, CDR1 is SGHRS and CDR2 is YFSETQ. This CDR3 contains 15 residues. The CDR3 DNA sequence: TGCGCCAGCAGCTTGGATGCGGGGATCCCCTACGAGCAGTACTTC. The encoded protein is CASSLDAGIPYEQYF.

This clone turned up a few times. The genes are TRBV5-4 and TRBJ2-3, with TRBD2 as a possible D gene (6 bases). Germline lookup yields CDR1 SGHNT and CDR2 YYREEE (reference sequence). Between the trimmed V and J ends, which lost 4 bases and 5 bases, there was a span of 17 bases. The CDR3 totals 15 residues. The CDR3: CASSGLSRGRDTQYF. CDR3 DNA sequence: TGTGCCAGCAGCGGCCTATCACGGGGGAGAGATACGCAGTATTTT.

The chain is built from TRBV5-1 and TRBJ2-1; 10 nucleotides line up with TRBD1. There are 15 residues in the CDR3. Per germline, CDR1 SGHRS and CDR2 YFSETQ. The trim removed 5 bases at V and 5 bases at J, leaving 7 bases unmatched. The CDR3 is CASSQRDRGHNEQFF. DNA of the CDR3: TGCGCCAGCAGTCAGAGGGACAGGGGACACAATGAGCAGTTCTTC.

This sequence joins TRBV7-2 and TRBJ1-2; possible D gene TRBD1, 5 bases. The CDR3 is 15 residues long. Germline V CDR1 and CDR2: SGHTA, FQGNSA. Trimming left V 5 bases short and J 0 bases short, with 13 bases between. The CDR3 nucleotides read TGTGCCAGCAGCGCCCAGGGTTTCGCTAACTATGGCTACACCTTC. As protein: CASSAQGFANYGYTF.

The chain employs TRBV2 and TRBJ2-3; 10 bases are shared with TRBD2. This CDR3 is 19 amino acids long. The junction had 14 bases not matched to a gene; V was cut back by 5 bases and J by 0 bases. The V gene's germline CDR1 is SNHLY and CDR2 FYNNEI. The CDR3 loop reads CASSSVLLAGARSTDTQYF. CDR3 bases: TGTGCCAGCAGTTCTGTGCTCCTAGCGGGGGCCCGAAGCACAGATACGCAGTATTTT.

As DNA, the CDR3 is TGCGCCAGCAGCCCTGGACTTTCACAAGAGACCCAGTACTTC. Residues: CASSPGLSQETQYF. The chain recombines TRBV5-1 with TRBJ2-5; D possibly corresponds to TRBD2 (5 bases). Deletions cut 4 bases from V and 2 bases from J, with 12 bases between. The CDR3 spans 14 residues. Germline V lookup: CDR1 SGHRS, CDR2 YFSETQ.

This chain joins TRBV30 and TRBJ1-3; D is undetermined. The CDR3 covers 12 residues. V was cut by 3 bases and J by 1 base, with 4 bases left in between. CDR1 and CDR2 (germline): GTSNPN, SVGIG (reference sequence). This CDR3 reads CAWRESGNTIYF. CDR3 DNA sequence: TGTGCCTGGAGGGAGTCTGGAAACACCATATATTTT. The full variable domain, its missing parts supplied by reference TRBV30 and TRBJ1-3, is SQTIHQWPATLVQPVGSPLSLECTVEGTSNPNLYWYRQAAGRGLQLLFYSVGIGQISSEVPQNLSASRPQDRQFILSSKKLLLSDSGFYLCAWRESGNTIYFGEGSWLTVV.

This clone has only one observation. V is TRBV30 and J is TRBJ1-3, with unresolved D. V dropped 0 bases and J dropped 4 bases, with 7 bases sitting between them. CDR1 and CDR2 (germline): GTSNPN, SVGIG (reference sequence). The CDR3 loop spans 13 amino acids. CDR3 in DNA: TGTGCCTGGAGTGTAGGGTACGGAAACACCATATATTTT. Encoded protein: CAWSVGYGNTIYF.

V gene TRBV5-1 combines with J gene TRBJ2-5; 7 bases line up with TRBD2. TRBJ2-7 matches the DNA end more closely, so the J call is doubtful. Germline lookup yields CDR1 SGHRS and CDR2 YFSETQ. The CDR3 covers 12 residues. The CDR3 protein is CASSLGGGEQYF. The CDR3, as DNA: TGCGCCAGCAGCTTGGGGGGGGGCGAGCAGTACTTC.

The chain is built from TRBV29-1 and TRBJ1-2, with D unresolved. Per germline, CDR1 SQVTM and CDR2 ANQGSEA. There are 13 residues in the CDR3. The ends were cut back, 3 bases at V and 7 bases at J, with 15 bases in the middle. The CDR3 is CSVEHTHIFGYTF. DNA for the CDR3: TGCAGCGTTGAGCACACCCACATTTTTGGCTACACCTTC.

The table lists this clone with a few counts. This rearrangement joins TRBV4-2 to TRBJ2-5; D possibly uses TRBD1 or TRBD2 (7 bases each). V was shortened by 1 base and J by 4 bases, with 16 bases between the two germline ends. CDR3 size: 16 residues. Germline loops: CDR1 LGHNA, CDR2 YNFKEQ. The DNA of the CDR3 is TGTGCCAGCAGCCAAGTGGAGCAGGGGGGGTCAGAGACCCAGTACTTC. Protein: CASSQVEQGGSETQYF.

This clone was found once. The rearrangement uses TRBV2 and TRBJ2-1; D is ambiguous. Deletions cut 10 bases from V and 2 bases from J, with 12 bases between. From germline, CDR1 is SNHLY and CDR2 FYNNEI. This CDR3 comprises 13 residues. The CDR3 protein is CAILTGPYNEQFF. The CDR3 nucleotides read TGTGCCATCCTTACTGGCCCCTACAATGAGCAGTTCTTC.

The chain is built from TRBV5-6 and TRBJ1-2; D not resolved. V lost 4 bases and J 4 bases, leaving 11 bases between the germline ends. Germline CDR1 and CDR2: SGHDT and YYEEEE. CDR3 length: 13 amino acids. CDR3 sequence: CASSPGSAYGYTF. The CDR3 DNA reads TGTGCCAGCAGCCCCGGGAGTGCCTATGGCTACACCTTC. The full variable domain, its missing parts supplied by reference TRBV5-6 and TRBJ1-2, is DAGVTQSPTHLIKTRGQQVTLRCSPKSGHDTVSWYQQALGQGPQFIFQYYEEEERQRGNFPDRFSGHQFPNYSSELNVNALLLGDSALYLCASSPGSAYGYTFGSGTRLTVV.

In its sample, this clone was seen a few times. For the CDR3, the DNA is TGTGCCAGCAGCTTAGCTTCTTCGGACTACGAGCAGTACTTC. It encodes CASSLASSDYEQYF. The chain joins TRBV7-9 to TRBJ2-7; D uncertain. From germline, CDR1 is SEHNR and CDR2 FQNEAQ (reference sequence). This CDR3 region has 14 residues. Between the trimmed V and J ends, which lost 0 bases and 3 bases, there was a span of 9 bases.